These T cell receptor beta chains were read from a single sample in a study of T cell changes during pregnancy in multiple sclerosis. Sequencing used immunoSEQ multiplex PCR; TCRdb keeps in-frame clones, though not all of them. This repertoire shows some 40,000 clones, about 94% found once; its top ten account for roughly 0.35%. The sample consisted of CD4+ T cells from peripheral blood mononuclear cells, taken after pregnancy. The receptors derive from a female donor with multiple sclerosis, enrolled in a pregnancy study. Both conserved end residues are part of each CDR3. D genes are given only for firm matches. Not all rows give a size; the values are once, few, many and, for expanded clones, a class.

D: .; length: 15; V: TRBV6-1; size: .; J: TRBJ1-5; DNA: TGTGCCAGCAGTGAGAAAGGAGGAAGCAATCAGCCCCAGCATTTT; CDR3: CASSEKGGSNQPQHF
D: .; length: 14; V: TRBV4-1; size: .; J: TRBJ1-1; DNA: TGCGCCAGCAGCCATCCACCCCGGGGGTCTGAAGCTTTCTTT; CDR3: CASSHPPRGSEAFF
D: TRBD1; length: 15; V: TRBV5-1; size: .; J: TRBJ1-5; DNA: TGCGCCAGCAGCGAGGGGACAGGGGGCAATCAGCCCCAGCATTTT; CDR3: CASSEGTGGNQPQHF
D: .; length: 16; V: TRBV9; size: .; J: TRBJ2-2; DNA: TGTGCCAGCAGCGTAGTGGCCGGAGCGAACACCGGGGAGCTGTTTTTT; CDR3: CASSVVAGANTGELFF
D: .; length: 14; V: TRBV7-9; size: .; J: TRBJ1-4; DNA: TGTGCCAGCAGCCGTGCTGAGGCTAATGAAAAACTGTTTTTT; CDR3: CASSRAEANEKLFF
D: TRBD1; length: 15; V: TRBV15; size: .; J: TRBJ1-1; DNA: TGTGCCACCAGCAGGGAGAAGGGGGCGAACACTGAAGCTTTCTTT; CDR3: CATSREKGANTEAFF
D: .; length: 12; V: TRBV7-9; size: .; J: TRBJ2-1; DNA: TGTGCCAGCAGCGCCTCGGAGATTGGGCAGTTCTTC; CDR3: CASSASEIGQFF
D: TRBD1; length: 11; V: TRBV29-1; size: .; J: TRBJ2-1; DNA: TGCAGCGAGGGACAGGGGGTTGAGCAGTTCTTC; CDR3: CSEGQGVEQFF
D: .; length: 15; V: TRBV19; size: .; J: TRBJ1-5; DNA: TGTGCCAGTAGTTACCCGCAGGGTCGCAATCAGCCCCAGCATTTT; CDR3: CASSYPQGRNQPQHF
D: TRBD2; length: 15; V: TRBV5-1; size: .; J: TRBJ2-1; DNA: TGCGCCAGCAGCACGGGACTAGCGGGGGCCAATGAGCAGTTCTTC; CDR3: CASSTGLAGANEQFF
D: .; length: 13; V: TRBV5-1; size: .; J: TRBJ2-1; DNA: TGCGCCAGCAGTGGAGGGGACGGCAATGAGCAGTTCTTC; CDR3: CASSGGDGNEQFF
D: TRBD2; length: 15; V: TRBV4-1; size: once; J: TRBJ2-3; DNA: TGCGCCAGCAGCCTTAGCGGGGGGGGCGCAGATACGCAGTATTTT; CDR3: CASSLSGGGADTQYF
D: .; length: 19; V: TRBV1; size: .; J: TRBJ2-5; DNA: TGCACCAGCAGCCAAGCCCGGACTAGCGGGGGGCCGTACCAAGAGACCCAGTACTTC; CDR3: CTSSQARTSGGPYQETQYF
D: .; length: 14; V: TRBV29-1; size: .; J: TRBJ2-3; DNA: TGCAGCGTCGGGACTGGCGGATACACAGATACGCAGTATTTT; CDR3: CSVGTGGYTDTQYF
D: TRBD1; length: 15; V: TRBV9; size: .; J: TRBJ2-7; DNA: TGTGCCAGCAGCGTAGGGGCAGGGGGATTCAGGGAGCAGTACTTC; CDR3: CASSVGAGGFREQYF
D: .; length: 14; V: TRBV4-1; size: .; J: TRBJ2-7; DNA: TGCGCCAGCAGCCAAGGTGGGGGCTATAGCGAGCAGTACTTC; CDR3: CASSQGGGYSEQYF
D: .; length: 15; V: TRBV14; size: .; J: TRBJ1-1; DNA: TGTGCCAGCAGCCATTTCGACACAATGAACACTGAAGCTTTCTTT; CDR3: CASSHFDTMNTEAFF
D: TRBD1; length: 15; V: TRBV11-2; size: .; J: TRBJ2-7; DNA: TGTGCCAGCAGCGCGCGGACAGGTGGTCTTCTCGAGCAGTACTTC; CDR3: CASSARTGGLLEQYF
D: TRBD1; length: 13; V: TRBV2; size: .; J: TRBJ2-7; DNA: TGTGCCAGCAGGGGGACAGGGGACTACGAGCAGTACTTC; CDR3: CASRGTGDYEQYF
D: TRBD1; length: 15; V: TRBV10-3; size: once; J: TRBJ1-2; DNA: TGTGCCACCGACAGGGGCCGGGAGCTCGCGGCCGGCTACACCTTC; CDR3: CATDRGRELAAGYTF
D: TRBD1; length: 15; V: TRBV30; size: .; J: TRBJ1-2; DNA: TGTGCCTGGAGTTCTGACAGGGCTACGGGATATGGCTACACCTTC; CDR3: CAWSSDRATGYGYTF
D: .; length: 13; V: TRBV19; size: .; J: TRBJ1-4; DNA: TGTGCCAGTAGTAGACCCCAGGGTGAAAAACTGTTTTTT; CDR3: CASSRPQGEKLFF
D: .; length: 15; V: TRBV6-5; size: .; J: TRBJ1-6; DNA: TGTGCCAGCGCCTCCACTGCGGGGGCAAATTCACCCCTCCACTTT; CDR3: CASASTAGANSPLHF
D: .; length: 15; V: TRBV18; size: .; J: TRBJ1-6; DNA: TGTGCCAGCTCGAAAGAAGTGGAGGTAAATTCACCCCTCCACTTT; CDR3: CASSKEVEVNSPLHF
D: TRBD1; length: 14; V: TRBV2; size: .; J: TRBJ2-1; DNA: TGTGCCAGCAGTGAGGACAGGGTCGGGGATGAGCAGTTCTTC; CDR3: CASSEDRVGDEQFF
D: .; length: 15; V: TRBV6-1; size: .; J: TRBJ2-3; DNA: TGTGCCAGCACCGTGGGCGGGGGCCCCGCAGATACGCAGTATTTT; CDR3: CASTVGGGPADTQYF
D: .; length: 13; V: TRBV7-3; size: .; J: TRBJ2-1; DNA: TGTGCCAGCAGCCCACTCTCCGAACGGGAGCAGTTCTTC; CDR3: CASSPLSEREQFF
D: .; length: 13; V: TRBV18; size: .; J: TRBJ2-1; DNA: TGTGCCAGCTCACCAAGACTTTACAATGAGCAGTTCTTC; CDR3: CASSPRLYNEQFF
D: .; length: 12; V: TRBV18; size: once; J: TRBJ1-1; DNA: TGTGCCAGCTCAACCGGGACACCCGAAGCTTTCTTT; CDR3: CASSTGTPEAFF
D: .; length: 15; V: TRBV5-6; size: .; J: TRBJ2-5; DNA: TGTGCCAGCAGATTGGGGAGGGGACAGGAAGAGACCCAGTACTTC; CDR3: CASRLGRGQEETQYF
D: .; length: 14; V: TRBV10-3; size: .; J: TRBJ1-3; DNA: TGTGCCATCAGTGAGCGGGTAACAGGAAACACCATATATTTT; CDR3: CAISERVTGNTIYF
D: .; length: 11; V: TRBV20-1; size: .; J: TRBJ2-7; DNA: TGCAGTGCCCGCCAGGCCTACGAGCAGTACTTC; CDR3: CSARQAYEQYF
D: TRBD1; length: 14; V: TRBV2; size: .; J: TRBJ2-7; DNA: TGTGCCAGCTCTTTACAGGGGGGCTCCTACGAGCAGTACTTC; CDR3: CASSLQGGSYEQYF
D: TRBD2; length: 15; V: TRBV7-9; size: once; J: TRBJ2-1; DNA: TGTGCCAGCAGCTTAAGCGCGGGGGGTCACAATGAGCAGTTCTTC; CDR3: CASSLSAGGHNEQFF
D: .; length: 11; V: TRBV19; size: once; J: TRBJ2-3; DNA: TGTGCCAGTAGACAGGGACGAAATCAGTATTTT; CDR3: CASRQGRNQYF
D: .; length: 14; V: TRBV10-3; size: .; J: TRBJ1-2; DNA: TGTGCCATCAGTGGGGTAGGGAGTTCCTATGGCTACACCTTC; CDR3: CAISGVGSSYGYTF
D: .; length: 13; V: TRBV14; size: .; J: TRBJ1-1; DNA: TGTGCCAGCAGCCAAGGAGCGGTGTCCCCGGCTTTCTTT; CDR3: CASSQGAVSPAFF
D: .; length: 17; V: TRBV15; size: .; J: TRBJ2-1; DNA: TGTGCCACCAGCAGAGATTTCGGTGGGGGCTCGGACAATGAGCAGTTCTTC; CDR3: CATSRDFGGGSDNEQFF
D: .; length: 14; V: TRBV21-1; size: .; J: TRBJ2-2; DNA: TGTGCCAGCAGTCAGGGGGTTGACACCGGGGAGCTGTTTTTT; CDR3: CASSQGVDTGELFF
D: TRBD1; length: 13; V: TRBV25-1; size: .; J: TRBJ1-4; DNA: TGTGCCAGCGGACAGGGGGCGGGTGAAAAACTGTTTTTT; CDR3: CASGQGAGEKLFF
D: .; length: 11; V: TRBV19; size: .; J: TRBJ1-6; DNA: TGTGCCAGTAGTCAAAATTCACCCCTCCACTTT; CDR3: CASSQNSPLHF
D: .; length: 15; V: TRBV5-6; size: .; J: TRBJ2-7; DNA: TGTGCCAGCAGCTTCTCCAGCAGGGTGGGCTACGAGCAGTACTTC; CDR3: CASSFSSRVGYEQYF
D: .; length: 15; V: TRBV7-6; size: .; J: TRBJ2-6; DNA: TGTGCCAGCAGCTCCCCGGGGGCTGGGGCCAACGTCCTGACTTTC; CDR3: CASSSPGAGANVLTF
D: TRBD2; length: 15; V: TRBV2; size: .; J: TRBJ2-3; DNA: TGTGCCAGCAGTCGACTAGCGGGGGCCACAGATACGCAGTATTTT; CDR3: CASSRLAGATDTQYF
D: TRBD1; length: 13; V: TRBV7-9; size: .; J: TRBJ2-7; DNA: TGTGCCAGCAGCGTAGGACAGGGGGCAAAGCAGTACTTC; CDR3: CASSVGQGAKQYF
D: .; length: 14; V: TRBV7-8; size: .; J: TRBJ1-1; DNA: TGTGCCAGCAGCTTAGAGGGGCCGAATACTGAAGCTTTCTTT; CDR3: CASSLEGPNTEAFF
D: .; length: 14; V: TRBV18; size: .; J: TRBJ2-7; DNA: TGTGCCAGCTCACCCTCCGGGGTGGGGGGCGAGCAGTACTTC; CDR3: CASSPSGVGGEQYF